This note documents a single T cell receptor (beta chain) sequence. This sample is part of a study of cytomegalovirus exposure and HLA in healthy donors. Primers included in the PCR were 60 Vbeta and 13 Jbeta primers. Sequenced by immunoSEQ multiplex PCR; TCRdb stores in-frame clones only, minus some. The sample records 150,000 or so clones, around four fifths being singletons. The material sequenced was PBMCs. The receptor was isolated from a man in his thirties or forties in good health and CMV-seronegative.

The CDR3 spells CASSGLAGYEQYF. CDR3 sequence (DNA): TGTGCCAGTAGTGGACTAGCGGGCTACGAGCAGTACTTC. V gene TRBV19 combines with J gene TRBJ2-7; 11 nucleotides line up with TRBD2. CDR3 length: 13 residues. Germline loops: CDR1 LNHDA, CDR2 SQIVND (reference sequence). Losses at the gene ends were 5 bases for V and 3 bases for J; bases not matched to a gene: 0. Together with reference TRBV19 and TRBJ2-7, the CDR3 gives the full variable domain: DGGITQSPKYLFRKEGQNVTLSCEQNLNHDAMYWYRQDPGQGLRLIYYSQIVNDFQKGDIAEGYSVSREKKESFPLTVTSAQKNPTAFYLCASSGLAGYEQYFGPGTRLTVT.